This T cell receptor beta chain was sequenced for a study of blood T cell repertoires in COVID-19. From germline, CDR1 is KGHSH and CDR2 LQKENI. The CDR3 length is 15 residues. Unmatched junction bases numbered 3, after V lost 2 bases and J lost 3 bases. Here immunoSEQ multiplex PCR was the method, and the copy in TCRdb shows in-frame clones only, minus some. The table shows tens of thousands of clones, with around 80% occurring only once. The chain couples TRBV18 to TRBJ2-2, with 7 bases fitting TRBD1. Sequencing used peripheral blood. This sequence originates from a human donor in a cohort sampled during active COVID-19. CDR3 DNA sequence: TGTGCCAGCTCACCATGGGACAGAGACACCGGGGAGCTGTTTTTT. This translates into CASSPWDRDTGELFF. The full variable domain, with the rest looked up from reference TRBV18 and TRBJ2-2, is NAGVMQNPRHLVRRRGQEARLRCSPMKGHSHVYWYRQLPEEGLKFMVYLQKENIIDESGMPKERFSAEFPKEGPSILRIQQVVRGDSAAYFCASSPWDRDTGELFFGEGSRLTVL.